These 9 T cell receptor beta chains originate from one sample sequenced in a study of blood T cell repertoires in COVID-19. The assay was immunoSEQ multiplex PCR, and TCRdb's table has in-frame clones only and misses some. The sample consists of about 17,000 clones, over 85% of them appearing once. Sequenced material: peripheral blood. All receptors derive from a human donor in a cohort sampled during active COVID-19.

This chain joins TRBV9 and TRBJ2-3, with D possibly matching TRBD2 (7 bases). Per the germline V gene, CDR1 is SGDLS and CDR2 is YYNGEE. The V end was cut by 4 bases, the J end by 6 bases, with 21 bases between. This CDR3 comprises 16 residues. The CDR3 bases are TGTGCCAGCAGCCCCCCCCCGGAGGGGGGGGGCGATACGCAGTATTTT. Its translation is CASSPPPEGGGDTQYF. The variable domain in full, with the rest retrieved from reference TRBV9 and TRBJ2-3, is DSGVTQTPKHLITATGQRVTLRCSPRSGDLSVYWYQQSLDQGLQFLIQYYNGEERAKGNILERFSAQQFPDLHSELNLSSLELGDSALYFCASSPPPEGGGDTQYFGPGTRLTVL.

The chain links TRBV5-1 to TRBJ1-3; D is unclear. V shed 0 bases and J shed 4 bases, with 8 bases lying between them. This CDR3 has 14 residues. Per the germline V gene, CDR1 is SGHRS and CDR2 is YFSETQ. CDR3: CASSLGGPGNTIYF. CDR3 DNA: TGCGCCAGCAGCTTGGGCGGCCCAGGAAACACCATATATTTT.

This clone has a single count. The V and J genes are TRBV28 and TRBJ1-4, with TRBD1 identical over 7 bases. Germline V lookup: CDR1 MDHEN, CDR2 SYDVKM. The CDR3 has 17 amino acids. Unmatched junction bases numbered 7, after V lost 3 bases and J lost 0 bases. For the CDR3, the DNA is TGTGCCAGCAGTTTGACAGGGCTAAGGGCAACTAATGAAAAACTGTTTTTT. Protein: CASSLTGLRATNEKLFF. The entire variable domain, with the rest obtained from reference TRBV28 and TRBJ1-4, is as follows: DVKVTQSSRYLVKRTGEKVFLECVQDMDHENMFWYRQDPGLGLRLIYFSYDVKMKEKGDIPEGYSVSREKKERFSLILESASTNQTSMYLCASSLTGLRATNEKLFFGSGTQLSVL.

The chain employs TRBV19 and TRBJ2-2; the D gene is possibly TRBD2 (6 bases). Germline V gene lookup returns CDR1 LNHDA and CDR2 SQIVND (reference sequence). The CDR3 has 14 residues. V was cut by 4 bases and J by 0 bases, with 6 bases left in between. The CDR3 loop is CASSSGTNTGELFF. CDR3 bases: TGTGCCAGTAGTAGCGGGACGAACACCGGGGAGCTGTTTTTT.

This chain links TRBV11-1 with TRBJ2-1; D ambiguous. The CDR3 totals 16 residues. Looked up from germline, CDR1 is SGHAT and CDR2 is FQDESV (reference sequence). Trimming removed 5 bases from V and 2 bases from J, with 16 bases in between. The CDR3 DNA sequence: TGTGCCAGCAGCCCCACTATGACTCTAACCTACAATGAGCAGTTCTTC. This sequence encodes CASSPTMTLTYNEQFF.

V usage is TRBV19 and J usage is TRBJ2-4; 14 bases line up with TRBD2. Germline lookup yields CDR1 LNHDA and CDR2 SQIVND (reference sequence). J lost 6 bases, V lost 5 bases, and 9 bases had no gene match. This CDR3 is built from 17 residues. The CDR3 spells CASSVGLAGGEGNIQYF. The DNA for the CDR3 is TGTGCCAGTAGTGTAGGACTAGCGGGAGGTGAAGGAAACATTCAGTACTTC.

Written as DNA, the CDR3 is TGTGCCAGCTCACCATTAGGGAGGAACACTGAAGCTTTCTTT. Residues: CASSPLGRNTEAFF. The rearrangement links TRBV18 to TRBJ1-1; D is unresolved. V gave up 2 bases and J gave up 1 base, with 8 bases separating them. Germline V gene data show CDR1 as KGHSH and CDR2 as LQKENI. This CDR3 is 14 amino acids long.

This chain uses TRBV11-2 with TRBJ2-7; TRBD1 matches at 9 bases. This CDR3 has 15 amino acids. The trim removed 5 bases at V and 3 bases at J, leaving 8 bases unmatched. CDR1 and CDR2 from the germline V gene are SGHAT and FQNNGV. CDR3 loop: CASSPADRGIYEQYF. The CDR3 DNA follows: TGTGCCAGCAGCCCGGCCGACAGGGGGATCTACGAGCAGTACTTC.

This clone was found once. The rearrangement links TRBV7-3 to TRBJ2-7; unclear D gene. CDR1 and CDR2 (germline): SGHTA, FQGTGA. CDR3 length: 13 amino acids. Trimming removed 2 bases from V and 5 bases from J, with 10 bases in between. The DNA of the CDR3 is TGTGCCAGCAGCTTATCCCCCCCCGACGAGCAGTACTTC. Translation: CASSLSPPDEQYF.